The 22 T cell receptor beta chains in this list originate from one sample, sequenced in a study of blood T cell repertoires in COVID-19. Sequenced by immunoSEQ multiplex PCR; TCRdb stores in-frame clones only, minus some. The sample holds about 130,000 clones, 85% seen once. Sequences were obtained from peripheral blood. The receptors were sampled from a woman over 75 with acute or convalescent COVID-19.

The V call is TRBV4-2, the J call TRBJ2-7; no clear D gene. Trimming cost V 1 base and J 3 bases, with 7 bases left between them. From germline, CDR1 is LGHNA and CDR2 YNFKEQ. This CDR3 is built from 13 residues. The CDR3 coding sequence is TGTGCCAGCAGCCAAGCCCCGGGCTACGAGCAGTACTTC. Residues: CASSQAPGYEQYF.

The rearrangement joins TRBV7-9 to TRBJ2-7, with 10 bases aligning to TRBD1. The CDR3 loop spans 15 amino acids. J gave up 0 bases and V 6 bases, and 5 bases lay outside the gene matches. CDR1 is SEHNR and CDR2 is FQNEAQ in the germline V gene (reference sequence). This CDR3 is CASSTGTGDSYEQYV. The CDR3 DNA reads TGTGCCAGCAGTACAGGGACAGGGGACTCCTACGAGCAGTACGTC.

This chain connects TRBV10-3 to TRBJ1-2; 8 positions agree with TRBD1. J gave up 8 bases and V 2 bases, and 10 bases lay outside the gene matches. Germline V CDR1 and CDR2: ENHRY, SYGVKD. CDR3 size: 15 residues. CDR3 loop: CAISEPDRALQGYTF. CDR3 DNA sequence: TGTGCCATCAGTGAGCCGGACAGGGCTTTGCAGGGCTACACCTTC.

The gene calls are TRBV11-2 and TRBJ2-2, with a tentative D call TRBD2 (7 bases). The germline gives CDR1 SGHAT, CDR2 FQNNGV. V lost 2 bases to trimming and J lost 6 bases, with 13 bases between them. This CDR3 contains 15 residues. This CDR3 reads CASSLRREGAGELFF. The DNA for the CDR3 is TGTGCCAGCAGCTTACGCAGGGAGGGGGCCGGGGAGCTGTTTTTT. Using reference TRBV11-2 and TRBJ2-2 for the parts outside the CDR3, the full variable domain is EAGVAQSPRYKIIEKRQSVAFWCNPISGHATLYWYQQILGQGPKLLIQFQNNGVVDDSQLPKDRFSAERLKGVDSTLKIQPAKLEDSAVYLCASSLRREGAGELFFGEGSRLTVL.

The gene calls are TRBV7-2 and TRBJ2-7; D might be TRBD1 (5 bases). This CDR3 is 13 amino acids long. V shed 1 base and J shed 3 bases, with 7 bases lying between them. CDR1 is SGHTA and CDR2 is FQGNSA in the germline V gene. CDR3 coding DNA: TGTGCCAGCAGCTTAGTCGACAGCTACGAGCAGTACTTC. Its translation: CASSLVDSYEQYF.

The rearrangement links TRBV27 to TRBJ1-3; 8 bases are shared with TRBD1. This CDR3 is built from 14 residues. V was clipped by 6 bases and J by 5 bases; unmatched bases: 6. The V gene's germline CDR1 is MNHEY and CDR2 SMNVEV (reference sequence). The CDR3: CASSPGTGRNTIYF. The CDR3, as DNA: TGTGCCAGCAGCCCCGGGACAGGACGAAACACCATATATTTT.

The rearrangement uses TRBV11-2 and TRBJ1-2; D not certain. The germline CDR1 and CDR2 sequences are SGHAT and FQNNGV. Trimming took off 5 bases at V and 1 base at J, with 17 bases between the two ends. The CDR3 length is 16 residues. CDR3 loop: CASSRAGWANNYGYTF. The CDR3, as DNA: TGTGCCAGCAGCCGAGCCGGTTGGGCAAATAACTATGGCTACACCTTC. The entire variable domain, with the rest obtained from reference TRBV11-2 and TRBJ1-2, is as follows: EAGVAQSPRYKIIEKRQSVAFWCNPISGHATLYWYQQILGQGPKLLIQFQNNGVVDDSQLPKDRFSAERLKGVDSTLKIQPAKLEDSAVYLCASSRAGWANNYGYTFGSGTRLTVV.

V and J are TRBV10-3 and TRBJ2-7; 7 bases align to TRBD1. Germline loops: CDR1 ENHRY, CDR2 SYGVKD. There are 13 residues in the CDR3. J lost 5 bases, V lost 6 bases, and 7 bases had no gene match. Here the CDR3 reads CAISRQGYNEQYV. The CDR3, as DNA: TGTGCCATCAGCCGACAGGGTTACAACGAGCAGTACGTC.

The rearrangement uses TRBV6-5 and TRBJ2-4, with D tentatively TRBD1 (6 bases). The CDR3 runs 15 residues. Trimming took 4 bases from V and 4 from J, leaving 14 bases between them. The germline V gene has CDR1 MNHEY and CDR2 SVGAGI. CDR3 DNA: TGTGCCAGCAGTTCAGGTACTACAGGGAAAAACATTCAGTACTTC. This codes for CASSSGTTGKNIQYF.

This clone was counted once. The rearrangement joins TRBV9 to TRBJ1-1; perhaps TRBD1 as D (6 bases). The CDR3 runs to 14 residues. Germline values: CDR1 SGDLS, CDR2 YYNGEE. The V gene lost 4 bases and the J gene lost 5 bases, with 15 bases spanning the gap. The chain's CDR3 is CASSLLAGATEAFF. CDR3 nucleotide sequence: TGTGCCAGCAGCCTCCTTGCGGGGGCGACTGAAGCTTTCTTT.

This chain joins TRBV9 and TRBJ2-1, with TRBD1 identical over 7 bases. Trimming removed 2 bases from V and 5 bases from J; junction bases left unmatched: 4. The V gene's germline CDR1 is SGDLS and CDR2 YYNGEE. The CDR3 has 14 amino acids. The CDR3 DNA reads TGTGCCAGCAGCGTCGGGACAGCAAACAATGAGCAGTTCTTC. As protein: CASSVGTANNEQFF.

The J gene is TRBJ2-4, the V gene TRBV28; the D gene is possibly TRBD1 (6 bases). Between the trimmed V and J ends, which lost 6 bases and 0 bases, there was a span of 18 bases. Germline CDR1 is MDHEN and CDR2 is SYDVKM. CDR3 length: 17 residues. The CDR3 protein is CASRTSGHGLAKNIQYF. As DNA, the CDR3 is TGTGCCAGCAGGACGTCGGGACACGGATTAGCCAAAAACATTCAGTACTTC.

The chain couples TRBV2 to TRBJ1-5; 7 nucleotides match TRBD1. The CDR3 runs to 16 residues. CDR1 and CDR2 from the germline V gene are SNHLY and FYNNEI. V shed 6 bases and J 3 bases; nucleotides not matched to a gene: 11. The CDR3 DNA sequence: TGTGCCAGCAGGGGTCTCGGACAGGCCTTCAATCAGCCCCAGCATTTT. It is translated as CASRGLGQAFNQPQHF.

The chain uses TRBV7-9 and TRBJ1-4; the D is unclear. With 6 bases removed from V and 9 bases from J, the gap between germline ends came to 17 bases. CDR3 length: 14 amino acids. Germline V gene data show CDR1 as SEHNR and CDR2 as FQNEAQ (reference sequence). The CDR3: CASRLAGSHQKLFF. The DNA of the CDR3 is TGTGCCAGCAGACTAGCGGGCAGCCATCAAAAACTGTTTTTT.

This clone has just one count. The chain is built from TRBV29-1 and TRBJ2-1; D uncertain. The V gene lost 5 bases and the J gene lost 6 bases, with 17 bases spanning the gap. Germline V gene data show CDR1 as SQVTM and CDR2 as ANQGSEA. CDR3 size: 14 residues. CDR3 region: CSVRNSLGSNEQFF. Here the CDR3 DNA reads TGCAGCGTTCGTAACAGCCTTGGGTCCAATGAGCAGTTCTTC.

This clone was observed a handful of times. This chain joins TRBV5-1 and TRBJ2-2; unclear D gene. The CDR3 covers 13 residues. Germline lookup yields CDR1 SGHRS and CDR2 YFSETQ. Trimming removed 0 bases at V and 4 bases at J, with 4 bases between. The CDR3 region has the DNA TGCGCCAGCAGCTTGGACTCCACCGGGGAGCTGTTTTTT. Its translation: CASSLDSTGELFF.

V is TRBV4-2 and J is TRBJ1-1, with a possible D match to TRBD1 (6 bases). Germline V CDR1 and CDR2: LGHNA, YNFKEQ. Trimming removed 3 bases from V and 6 bases from J, with 14 bases in between. The CDR3 contains 14 residues. The chain's CDR3 is CASSQMGWGPEAFF. The DNA of the CDR3 is TGTGCCAGCAGCCAGATGGGGTGGGGGCCTGAAGCTTTCTTT.

The chain carries TRBV5-1 and TRBJ1-6; maybe TRBD1 (5 bases). The CDR3 covers 14 residues. Germline V CDR1 and CDR2: SGHRS, YFSETQ. The V end lost 0 bases, the J end lost 10 bases, and 11 bases lay between the germline ends. This CDR3 reads CASSLGPRGSPLHF. The CDR3 DNA sequence: TGCGCCAGCAGCTTGGGACCTAGGGGATCACCCCTCCACTTT.

The chain carries TRBV24-1 and TRBJ1-2; TRBD1 matches 9 bases. Looked up from germline, CDR1 is KGHDR and CDR2 is SFDVKD. The CDR3 extends over 14 amino acids. V gave up 5 bases and J gave up 8 bases; unmatched junction bases: 8. The CDR3 loop reads CATSGAADRGGYTF. For the CDR3, the DNA is TGTGCCACCAGTGGCGCCGCGGACAGGGGCGGCTACACCTTC.

The V call is TRBV7-2, the J call TRBJ1-2; D is unresolved. This CDR3 has 12 residues. In germline, CDR1 is SGHTA, CDR2 FQGNSA. V was cut by 2 bases and J by 5 bases, with 6 bases left in between. DNA of the CDR3: TGTGCCAGCAGCTTAAGCCGGTATGGCTACACCTTC. Protein sequence: CASSLSRYGYTF.

This rearrangement joins TRBV7-9 to TRBJ2-5; perhaps TRBD2 as D (7 bases). The CDR3 runs to 14 residues. CDR1 is SEHNR and CDR2 is FQNEAQ in the germline V gene (reference sequence). The V end lost 2 bases, the J end lost 5 bases, and 12 bases lay between the germline ends. In nucleotides, the CDR3 is TGTGCCAGCAGCTTAATCGGGGGGCGGGAGACCCAGTACTTC. This codes for CASSLIGGRETQYF. Filled out from reference TRBV7-9 and TRBJ2-5, the complete variable domain reads DTGVSQNPRHKITKRGQNVTFRCDPISEHNRLYWYRQTLGQGPEFLTYFQNEAQLEKSRLLSDRFSAERPKGSFSTLEIQRTEQGDSAMYLCASSLIGGRETQYFGPGTRLLVL.

This chain connects TRBV7-6 to TRBJ2-3; D may be TRBD2 (5 bases). Germline V gene sequence: CDR1 SGHVS, CDR2 FNYEAQ. The ends were cut back, 4 bases at V and 5 bases at J, with 10 bases in the middle. This CDR3 comprises 13 residues. DNA for the CDR3: TGTGCCAGCAGCTGGGAGTGGGGAGATACGCAGTATTTT. Translating it yields CASSWEWGDTQYF. Looking up the rest from reference TRBV7-6 and TRBJ2-3 gives the full variable domain: GAGVSQSPRYKVTKRGQDVALRCDPISGHVSLYWYRQALGQGPEFLTYFNYEAQQDKSGLPNDRFSAERPEGSISTLTIQRTEQRDSAMYRCASSWEWGDTQYFGPGTRLTVL.